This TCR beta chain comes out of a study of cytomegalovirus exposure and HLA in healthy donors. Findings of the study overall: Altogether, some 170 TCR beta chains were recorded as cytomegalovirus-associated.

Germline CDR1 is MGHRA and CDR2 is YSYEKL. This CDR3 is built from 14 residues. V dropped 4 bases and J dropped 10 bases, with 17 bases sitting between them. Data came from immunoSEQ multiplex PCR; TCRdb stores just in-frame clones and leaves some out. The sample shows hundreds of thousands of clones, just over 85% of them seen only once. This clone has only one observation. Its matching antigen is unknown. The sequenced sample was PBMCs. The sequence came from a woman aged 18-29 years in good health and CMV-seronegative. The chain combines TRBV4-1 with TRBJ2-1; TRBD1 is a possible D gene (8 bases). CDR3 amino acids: CASSPRQGRGEQFF. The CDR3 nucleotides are TGCGCCAGCAGCCCGAGACAGGGGCGGGGGGAGCAGTTCTTC.